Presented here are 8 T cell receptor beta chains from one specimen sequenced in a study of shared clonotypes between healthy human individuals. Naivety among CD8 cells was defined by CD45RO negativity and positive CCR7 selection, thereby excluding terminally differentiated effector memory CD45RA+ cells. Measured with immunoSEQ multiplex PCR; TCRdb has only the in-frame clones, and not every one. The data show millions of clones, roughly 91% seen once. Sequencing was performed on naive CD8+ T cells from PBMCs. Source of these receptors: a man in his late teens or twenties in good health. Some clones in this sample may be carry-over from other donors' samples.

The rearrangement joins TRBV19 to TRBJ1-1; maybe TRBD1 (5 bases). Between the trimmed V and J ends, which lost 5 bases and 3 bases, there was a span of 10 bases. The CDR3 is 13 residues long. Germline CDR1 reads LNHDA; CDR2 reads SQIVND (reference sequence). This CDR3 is CASSLTDYTEAFF. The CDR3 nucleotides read TGTGCCAGTAGTCTGACAGACTACACTGAAGCTTTCTTT.

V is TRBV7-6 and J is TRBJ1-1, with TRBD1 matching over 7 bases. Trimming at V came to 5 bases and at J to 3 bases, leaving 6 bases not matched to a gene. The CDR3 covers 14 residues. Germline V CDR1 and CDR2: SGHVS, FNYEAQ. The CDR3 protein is CASSMTGMDTEAFF. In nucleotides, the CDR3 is TGTGCCAGCAGCATGACAGGGATGGACACTGAAGCTTTCTTT.

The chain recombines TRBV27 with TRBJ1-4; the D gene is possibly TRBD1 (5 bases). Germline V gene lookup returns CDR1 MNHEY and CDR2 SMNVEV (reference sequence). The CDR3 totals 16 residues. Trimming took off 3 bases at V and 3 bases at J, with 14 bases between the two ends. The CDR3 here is CASSFLPAGPNEKLFF. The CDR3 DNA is TGTGCCAGCAGTTTTCTCCCCGCAGGGCCTAATGAAAAACTGTTTTTT.

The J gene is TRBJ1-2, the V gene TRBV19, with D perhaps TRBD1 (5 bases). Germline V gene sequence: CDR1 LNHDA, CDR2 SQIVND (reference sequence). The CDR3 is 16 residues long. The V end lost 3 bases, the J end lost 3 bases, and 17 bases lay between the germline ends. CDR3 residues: CASSMAPWRGDYGYTF. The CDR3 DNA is TGTGCCAGTAGTATGGCCCCGTGGCGGGGGGACTATGGCTACACCTTC.

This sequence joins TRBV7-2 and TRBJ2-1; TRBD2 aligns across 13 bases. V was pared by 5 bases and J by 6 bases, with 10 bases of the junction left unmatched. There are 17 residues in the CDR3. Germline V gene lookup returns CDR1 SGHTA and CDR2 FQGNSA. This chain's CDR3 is CASSTRRGLAGANEQFF. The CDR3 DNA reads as TGTGCCAGCAGCACCAGGCGAGGACTAGCGGGAGCCAATGAGCAGTTCTTC. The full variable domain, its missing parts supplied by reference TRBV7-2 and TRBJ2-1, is GAGVSQSPSNKVTEKGKDVELRCDPISGHTALYWYRQSLGQGLEFLIYFQGNSAPDKSGLPSDRFSAERTGGSVSTLTIQRTQQEDSAVYLCASSTRRGLAGANEQFFGPGTRLTVL.

The CDR3 coding sequence is TGTGCCAGCAGTGACAGGTTCCATGAGCAGTTCTTC. It specifies CASSDRFHEQFF. This chain links TRBV28 with TRBJ2-1; D perhaps matches TRBD1 (6 bases). Germline V CDR1 and CDR2: MDHEN, SYDVKM. Trimming stripped 5 bases from V and 8 bases from J, with 10 bases between. The CDR3 is made up of 12 amino acids.

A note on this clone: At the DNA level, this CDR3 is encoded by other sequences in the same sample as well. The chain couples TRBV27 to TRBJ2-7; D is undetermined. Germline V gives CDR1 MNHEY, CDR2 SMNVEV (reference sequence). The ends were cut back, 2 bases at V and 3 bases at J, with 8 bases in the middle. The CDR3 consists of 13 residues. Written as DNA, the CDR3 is TGTGCCAGCAGTTTAGGGCCACTCTACGAGCAGTACTTC. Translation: CASSLGPLYEQYF.

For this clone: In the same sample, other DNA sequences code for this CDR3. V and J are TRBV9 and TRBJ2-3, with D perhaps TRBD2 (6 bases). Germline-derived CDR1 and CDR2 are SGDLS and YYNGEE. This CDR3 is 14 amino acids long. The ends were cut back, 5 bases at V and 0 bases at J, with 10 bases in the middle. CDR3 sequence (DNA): TGTGCCAGCAGTGAAAGCGGGAGCACAGATACGCAGTATTTT. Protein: CASSESGSTDTQYF.